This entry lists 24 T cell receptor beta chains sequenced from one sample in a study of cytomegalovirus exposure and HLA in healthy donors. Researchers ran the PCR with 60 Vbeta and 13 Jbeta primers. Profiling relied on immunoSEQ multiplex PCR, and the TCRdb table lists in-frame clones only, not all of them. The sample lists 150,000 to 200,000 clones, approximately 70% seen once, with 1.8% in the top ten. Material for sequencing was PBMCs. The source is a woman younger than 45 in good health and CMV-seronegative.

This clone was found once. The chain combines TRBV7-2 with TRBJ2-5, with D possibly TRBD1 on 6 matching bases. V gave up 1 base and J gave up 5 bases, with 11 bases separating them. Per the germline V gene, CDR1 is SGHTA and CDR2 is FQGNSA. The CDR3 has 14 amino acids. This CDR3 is CASSLDQGPETQYF. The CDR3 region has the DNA TGTGCCAGCAGCTTAGATCAGGGGCCGGAGACCCAGTACTTC.

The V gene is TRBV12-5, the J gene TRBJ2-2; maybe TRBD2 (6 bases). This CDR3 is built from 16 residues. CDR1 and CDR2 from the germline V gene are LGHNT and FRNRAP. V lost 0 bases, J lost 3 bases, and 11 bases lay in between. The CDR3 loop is CASGLVRGSDTGELFF. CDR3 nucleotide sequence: TGTGCTAGTGGTTTGGTACGGGGGTCGGACACCGGGGAGCTGTTTTTT.

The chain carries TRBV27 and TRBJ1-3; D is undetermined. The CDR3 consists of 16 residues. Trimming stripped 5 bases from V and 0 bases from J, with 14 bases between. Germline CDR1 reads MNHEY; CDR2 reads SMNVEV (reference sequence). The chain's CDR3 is CASSPLDSFSGNTIYF. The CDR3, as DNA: TGTGCCAGCAGTCCTCTAGACTCCTTCTCTGGAAACACCATATATTTT.

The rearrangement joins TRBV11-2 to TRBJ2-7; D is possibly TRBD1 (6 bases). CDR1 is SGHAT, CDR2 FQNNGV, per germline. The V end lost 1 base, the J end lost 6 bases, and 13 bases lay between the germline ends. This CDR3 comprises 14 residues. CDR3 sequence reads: CASSLAAQGSEQYF. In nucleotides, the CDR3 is TGTGCCAGCAGCTTAGCCGCCCAGGGGTCCGAGCAGTACTTC.

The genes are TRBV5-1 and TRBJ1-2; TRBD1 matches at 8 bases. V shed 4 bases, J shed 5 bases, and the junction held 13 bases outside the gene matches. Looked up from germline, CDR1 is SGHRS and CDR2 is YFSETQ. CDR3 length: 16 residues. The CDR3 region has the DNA TGCGCCAGCAGCCTTCGGACAGGGCGAGACGGGTATGGCTACACCTTC. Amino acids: CASSLRTGRDGYGYTF.

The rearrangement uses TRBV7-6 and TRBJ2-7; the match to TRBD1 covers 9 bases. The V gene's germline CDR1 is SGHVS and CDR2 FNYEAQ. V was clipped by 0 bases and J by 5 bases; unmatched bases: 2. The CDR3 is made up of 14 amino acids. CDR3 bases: TGTGCCAGCAGCTTAGCGGACAGGGGCAACGAGCAGTACTTC. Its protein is CASSLADRGNEQYF. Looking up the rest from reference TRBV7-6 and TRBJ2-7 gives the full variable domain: GAGVSQSPRYKVTKRGQDVALRCDPISGHVSLYWYRQALGQGPEFLTYFNYEAQQDKSGLPNDRFSAERPEGSISTLTIQRTEQRDSAMYRCASSLADRGNEQYFGPGTRLTVT.

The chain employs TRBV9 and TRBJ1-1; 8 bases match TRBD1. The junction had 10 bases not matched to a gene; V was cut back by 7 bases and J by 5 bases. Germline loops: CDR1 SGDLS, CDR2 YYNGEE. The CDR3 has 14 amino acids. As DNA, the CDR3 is TGTGCCAGCGCGCCAGGGGGCGGGATAACTGAAGCTTTCTTT. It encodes CASAPGGGITEAFF.

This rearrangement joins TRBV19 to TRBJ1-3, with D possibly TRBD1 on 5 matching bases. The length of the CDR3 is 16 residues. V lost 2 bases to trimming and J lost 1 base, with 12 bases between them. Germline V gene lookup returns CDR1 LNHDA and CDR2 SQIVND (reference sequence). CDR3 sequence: CASSISTGSSGNTIYF. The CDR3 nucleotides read TGTGCCAGTAGTATATCTACAGGATCATCTGGAAACACCATATATTTT. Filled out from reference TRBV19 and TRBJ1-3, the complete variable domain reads DGGITQSPKYLFRKEGQNVTLSCEQNLNHDAMYWYRQDPGQGLRLIYYSQIVNDFQKGDIAEGYSVSREKKESFPLTVTSAQKNPTAFYLCASSISTGSSGNTIYFGEGSWLTVV.

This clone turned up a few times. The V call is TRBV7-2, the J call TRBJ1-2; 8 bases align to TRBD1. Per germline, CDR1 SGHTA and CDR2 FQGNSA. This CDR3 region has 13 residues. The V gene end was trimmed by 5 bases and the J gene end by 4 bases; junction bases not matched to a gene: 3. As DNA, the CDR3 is TGTGCCAGCAGCCCCGGACAGGGCTATGGCTACACCTTC. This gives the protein CASSPGQGYGYTF.

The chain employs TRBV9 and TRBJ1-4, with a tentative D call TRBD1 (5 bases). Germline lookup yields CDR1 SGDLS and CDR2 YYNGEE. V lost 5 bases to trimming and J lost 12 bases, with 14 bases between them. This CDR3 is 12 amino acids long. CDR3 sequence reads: CASRGIGEELFF. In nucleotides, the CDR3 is TGTGCCAGCAGGGGTATAGGGGAAGAACTGTTTTTT.

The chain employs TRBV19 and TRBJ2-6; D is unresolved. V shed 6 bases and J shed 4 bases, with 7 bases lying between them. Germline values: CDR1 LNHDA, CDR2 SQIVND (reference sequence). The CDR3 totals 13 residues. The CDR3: CASSTRGANVLTF. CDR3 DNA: TGTGCCAGTAGCACGAGGGGGGCCAACGTCCTGACTTTC.

CDR3 DNA: TGTGCCAGCACCTTATCGAGTGGGAGCTCCTATAATTCACCCCTCCACTTT. As protein: CASTLSSGSSYNSPLHF. This sequence joins TRBV5-4 and TRBJ1-6, with D uncertain. The germline V and J ends were trimmed by 6 bases and 0 bases, with 16 bases remaining between them. Germline assignment: CDR1 SGHNT and CDR2 YYREEE (reference sequence). The CDR3 consists of 17 residues. The variable domain in full, with the rest retrieved from reference TRBV5-4 and TRBJ1-6, is ETGVTQSPTHLIKTRGQQVTLRCSSQSGHNTVSWYQQALGQGPQFIFQYYREEENGRGNFPPRFSGLQFPNYSSELNVNALELDDSALYLCASTLSSGSSYNSPLHFGNGTRLTVT.

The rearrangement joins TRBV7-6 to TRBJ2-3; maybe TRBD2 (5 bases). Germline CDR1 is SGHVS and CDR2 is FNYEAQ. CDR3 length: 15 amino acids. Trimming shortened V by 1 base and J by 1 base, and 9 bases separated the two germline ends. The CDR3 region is CASSLGVEGTDTQYF. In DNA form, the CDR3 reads TGTGCCAGCAGCTTAGGAGTGGAGGGCACAGATACGCAGTATTTT.

This CDR3 reads CASSRGPYEQYF. As DNA, the CDR3 is TGTGCCAGCAGCAGGGGGCCTTACGAGCAGTACTTC. The chain combines TRBV6-6 with TRBJ2-7; the match to TRBD1 covers 8 bases. CDR1 and CDR2 (germline): MNHNY, SVGAGI (reference sequence). The ends lost 6 bases at V and 4 bases at J; junction bases unmatched: 2. The CDR3 length is 12 residues.

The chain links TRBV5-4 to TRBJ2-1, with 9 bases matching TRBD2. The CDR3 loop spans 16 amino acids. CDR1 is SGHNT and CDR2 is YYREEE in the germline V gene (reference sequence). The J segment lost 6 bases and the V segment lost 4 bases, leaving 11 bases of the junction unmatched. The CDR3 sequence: CASSAEGLAGSNEQFF. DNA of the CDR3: TGTGCCAGCAGCGCTGAGGGACTAGCCGGTTCCAATGAGCAGTTCTTC.

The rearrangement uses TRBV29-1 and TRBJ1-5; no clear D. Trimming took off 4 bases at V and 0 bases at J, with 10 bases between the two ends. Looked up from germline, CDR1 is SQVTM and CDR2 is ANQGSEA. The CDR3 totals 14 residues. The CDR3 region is CSVGTGNSNQPQHF. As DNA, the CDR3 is TGCAGCGTTGGGACTGGGAATAGCAATCAGCCCCAGCATTTT.

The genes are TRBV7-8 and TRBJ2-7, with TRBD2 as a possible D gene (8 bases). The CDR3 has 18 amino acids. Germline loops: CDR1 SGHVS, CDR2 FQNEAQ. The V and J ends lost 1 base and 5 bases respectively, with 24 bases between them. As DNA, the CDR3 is TGTGCCAGCAGCTTAGTAGGGGGCGGGGGGCCAACCTTAGACGAGCAGTACTTC. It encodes CASSLVGGGGPTLDEQYF.

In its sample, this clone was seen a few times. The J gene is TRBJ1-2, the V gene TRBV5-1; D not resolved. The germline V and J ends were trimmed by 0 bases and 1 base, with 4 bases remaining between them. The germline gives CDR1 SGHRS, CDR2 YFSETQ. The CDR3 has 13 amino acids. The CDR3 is CASSLDSNYGYTF. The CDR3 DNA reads TGCGCCAGCAGCTTGGACAGTAACTATGGCTACACCTTC.

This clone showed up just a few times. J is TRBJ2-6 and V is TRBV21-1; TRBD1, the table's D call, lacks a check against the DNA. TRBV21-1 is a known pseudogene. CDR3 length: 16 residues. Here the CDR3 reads CATARDTLSGANVLTF. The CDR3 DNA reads TGTGCCACCGCCCGGGACACACTCTCTGGGGCCAACGTCCTGACTTTC.

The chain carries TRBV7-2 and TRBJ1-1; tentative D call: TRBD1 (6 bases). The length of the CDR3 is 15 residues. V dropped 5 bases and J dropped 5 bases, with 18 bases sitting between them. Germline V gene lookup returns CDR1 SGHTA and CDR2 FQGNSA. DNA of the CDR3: TGTGCCAGCAGCCAAATCAGGGGTCGGGTGACTGAAGCTTTCTTT. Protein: CASSQIRGRVTEAFF.

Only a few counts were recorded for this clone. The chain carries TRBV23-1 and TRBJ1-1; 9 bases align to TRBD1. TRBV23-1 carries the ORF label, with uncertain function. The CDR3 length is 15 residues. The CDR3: CATAVRDRENTEAFF. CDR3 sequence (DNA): TGCGCGACAGCAGTCCGGGACAGGGAGAACACTGAAGCTTTCTTT.

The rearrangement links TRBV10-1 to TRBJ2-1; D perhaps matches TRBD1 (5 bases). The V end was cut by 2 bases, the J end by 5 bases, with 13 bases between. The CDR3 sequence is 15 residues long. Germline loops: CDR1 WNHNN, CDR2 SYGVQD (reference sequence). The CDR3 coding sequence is TGCGCCAGCAGTGAGGGGCAGGGCCCCAACAATGAGCAGTTCTTC. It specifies CASSEGQGPNNEQFF.

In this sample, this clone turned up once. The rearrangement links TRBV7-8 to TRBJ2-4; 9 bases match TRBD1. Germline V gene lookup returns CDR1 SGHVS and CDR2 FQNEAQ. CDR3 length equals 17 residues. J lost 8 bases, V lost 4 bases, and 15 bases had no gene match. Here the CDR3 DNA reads TGTGCCAGCAGCTCCCGAATTTCGGACAGGGGTGTGGACATTCAGTACTTC. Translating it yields CASSSRISDRGVDIQYF. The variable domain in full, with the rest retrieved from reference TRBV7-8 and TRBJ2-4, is GAGVSQSPRYKVAKRGQDVALRCDPISGHVSLFWYQQALGQGPEFLTYFQNEAQLDKSGLPSDRFFAERPEGSVSTLKIQRTQQEDSAVYLCASSSRISDRGVDIQYFGAGTRLSVL.

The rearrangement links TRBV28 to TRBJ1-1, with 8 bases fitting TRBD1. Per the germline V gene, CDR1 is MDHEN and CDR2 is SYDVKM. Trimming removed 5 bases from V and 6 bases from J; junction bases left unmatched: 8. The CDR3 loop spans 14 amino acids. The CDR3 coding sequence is TGTGCCAGCAGTCTCCGACAGGGGAGACCTGAAGCTTTCTTT. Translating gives CASSLRQGRPEAFF.